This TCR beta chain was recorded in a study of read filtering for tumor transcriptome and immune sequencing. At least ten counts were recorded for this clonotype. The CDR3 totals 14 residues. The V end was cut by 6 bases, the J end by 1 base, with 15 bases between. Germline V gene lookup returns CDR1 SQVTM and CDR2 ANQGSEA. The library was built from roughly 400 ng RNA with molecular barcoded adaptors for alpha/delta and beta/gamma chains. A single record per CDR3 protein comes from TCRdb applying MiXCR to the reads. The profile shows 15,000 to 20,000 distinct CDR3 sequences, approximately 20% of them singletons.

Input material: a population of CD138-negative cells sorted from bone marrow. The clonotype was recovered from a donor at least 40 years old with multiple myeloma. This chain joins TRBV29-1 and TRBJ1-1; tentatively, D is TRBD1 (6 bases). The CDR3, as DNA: TGCAGCGTGAACGCAGGGGAGCCGAACACTGAAGCTTTCTTT. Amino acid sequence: CSVNAGEPNTEAFF.